Below, 16 T cell receptor beta chains from the same sample are listed, as sequenced in a study of cytomegalovirus exposure and HLA in healthy donors. PCR involved 60 Vbeta and 13 Jbeta primers. Profiled with immunoSEQ multiplex PCR; TCRdb holds only in-frame clones, not every one. Altogether around 120,000 clones are present, around 78% being singletons, with the ten largest covering 1.8%. Sequencing was carried out using PBMCs. These receptors were collected from a woman in her 50s in good health and CMV-seronegative.

The chain has TRBV28 and TRBJ2-7, with 7 bases fitting TRBD2. The CDR3 is made up of 16 amino acids. The trim removed 3 bases at V and 1 base at J, leaving 9 bases unmatched. Germline V lookup: CDR1 MDHEN, CDR2 SYDVKM. CDR3 nucleotide sequence: TGTGCCAGCAGTTTCCCTCCGCGGACTAGGTCCTACGAGCAGTACTTC. Translation: CASSFPPRTRSYEQYF.

The chain employs TRBV7-2 and TRBJ1-5; 7 nucleotides align to TRBD1. Germline CDR1 reads SGHTA; CDR2 reads FQGNSA. V gave up 2 bases and J gave up 9 bases; unmatched junction bases: 19. The CDR3 contains 18 residues. The CDR3 nucleotides read TGTGCCAGCAGCTTAAGGTCGTCAGGGGGGCGCTTGGCGGGGCCCCAGCATTTT. It codes for CASSLRSSGGRLAGPQHF.

This clone has just a few counts. The chain links TRBV25-1 to TRBJ2-7; no clear D. CDR3 size: 12 residues. V was clipped by 3 bases and J by 6 bases, with 9 bases between them. Looked up from germline, CDR1 is MGHDK and CDR2 is SYGVNS. The CDR3 sequence: CASSDPPGEQYF. The CDR3 nucleotides are TGTGCCAGCAGTGATCCCCCGGGCGAGCAGTACTTC.

The chain employs TRBV10-3 and TRBJ1-4; no definite D call. The CDR3 is 14 amino acids. The ends were cut back, 2 bases at V and 5 bases at J, with 9 bases in the middle. CDR1 ENHRY and CDR2 SYGVKD come from the germline V gene. CDR3 sequence reads: CAISEPGSNEKLFF. The CDR3 region has the DNA TGTGCCATCAGTGAGCCCGGGTCGAATGAAAAACTGTTTTTT.

The V call is TRBV19, the J call TRBJ1-3; D not certain. Germline V gene lookup returns CDR1 LNHDA and CDR2 SQIVND (reference sequence). CDR3 length: 16 amino acids. V was shortened by 1 base and J by 0 bases, with 10 bases between the two germline ends. Here the CDR3 reads CASSIGQLNSGNTIYF. CDR3 in DNA: TGTGCCAGTAGTATAGGTCAGTTAAACTCTGGAAACACCATATATTTT.

J is TRBJ2-7 and V is TRBV5-5, with 8 bases fitting TRBD2. V trimming: 1 base; J trimming: 2 bases; junction bases outside the gene matches: 5. Germline CDR1 reads SGHKS; CDR2 reads YYEKEE (reference sequence). This CDR3 is built from 15 residues. CDR3 DNA sequence: TGTGCCAGCAGCTTGACTAGCGGCCGAACCTACGAGCAGTACGTC. This translates into CASSLTSGRTYEQYV.

This rearrangement joins TRBV5-3 to TRBJ2-3; D is ambiguous. TRBV5-3 is classed as an ORF, of uncertain function. V gave up 4 bases and J gave up 3 bases, with 21 bases separating them. This CDR3 contains 17 residues. CDR3 protein: CARSPGFCRRWTDTQYF. In DNA form, the CDR3 reads TGTGCCAGAAGCCCTGGGTTCTGTCGGAGATGGACAGATACGCAGTATTTT.

This sequence joins TRBV7-9 and TRBJ2-7; TRBD2 is a possible D gene (6 bases). Looked up from germline, CDR1 is SEHNR and CDR2 is FQNEAQ (reference sequence). This CDR3 region has 13 residues. Between the trimmed V and J ends, which lost 4 bases and 3 bases, there was a span of 10 bases. CDR3 region: CASSSGLLYEQYV. Written as DNA, the CDR3 is TGTGCCAGCAGCTCGGGACTTCTCTACGAGCAGTACGTC.

The rearrangement joins TRBV9 to TRBJ2-7; TRBD1 matches at 8 bases. J gave up 6 bases and V 3 bases, and 5 bases lay outside the gene matches. The CDR3 covers 13 residues. The V gene's germline CDR1 is SGDLS and CDR2 YYNGEE. In DNA form, the CDR3 reads TGTGCCAGCAGCGGGGGACAGGTCAGCGAGCAGTACTTC. It encodes CASSGGQVSEQYF.

The rearrangement joins TRBV9 to TRBJ2-7; D might be TRBD1 (5 bases). Germline V gives CDR1 SGDLS, CDR2 YYNGEE. Trimming took off 3 bases at V and 3 bases at J, with 13 bases between the two ends. The CDR3 totals 14 residues. CDR3 DNA sequence: TGTGCCAGCAGCGGATCAGGGTCAGACTACGAGCAGTACTTC. It encodes CASSGSGSDYEQYF. The whole variable domain, filled in from reference TRBV9 and TRBJ2-7, reads DSGVTQTPKHLITATGQRVTLRCSPRSGDLSVYWYQQSLDQGLQFLIQYYNGEERAKGNILERFSAQQFPDLHSELNLSSLELGDSALYFCASSGSGSDYEQYFGPGTRLTVT.

This clone was seen once. The chain couples TRBV6-4 to TRBJ2-1, with 11 bases that match TRBD2. CDR1 and CDR2 from the germline V gene are MRHNA and SNTAGT. V lost 6 bases to trimming and J lost 3 bases; unmatched junction nucleotides: 7. This CDR3 is built from 16 residues. The CDR3 reads CASRLAGGPLYNEQFF. CDR3 DNA sequence: TGTGCCAGCAGGCTAGCGGGAGGCCCCCTCTACAATGAGCAGTTCTTC.

This sequence joins TRBV30 and TRBJ1-1; D gene uncertain. Germline V gene lookup returns CDR1 GTSNPN and CDR2 SVGIG (reference sequence). Trimming removed 3 bases at V and 11 bases at J, with 22 bases between. CDR3 length: 14 amino acids. CDR3: CAWSQRRRESEAFF. DNA for the CDR3: TGTGCCTGGAGCCAGCGACGGAGAGAGTCGGAGGCTTTCTTT.

This clone was seen a handful of times. The V gene is TRBV5-6, the J gene TRBJ2-6, with TRBD1 as a possible D gene (5 bases). This CDR3 spans 18 amino acids. Germline CDR1 reads SGHDT; CDR2 reads YYEEEE. The V end lost 0 bases, the J end lost 0 bases, and 13 bases lay between the germline ends. The CDR3 DNA follows: TGTGCCAGCAGCTTGGTAGGCAGGGCAATCTCTGGGGCCAACGTCCTGACTTTC. Residues: CASSLVGRAISGANVLTF. Full variable domain (rest looked up from reference TRBV5-6 and TRBJ2-6): DAGVTQSPTHLIKTRGQQVTLRCSPKSGHDTVSWYQQALGQGPQFIFQYYEEEERQRGNFPDRFSGHQFPNYSSELNVNALLLGDSALYLCASSLVGRAISGANVLTFGAGSRLTVL.

This clone came up once. This chain uses TRBV5-1 with TRBJ2-3; 7 bases are a match to TRBD2. The CDR3 consists of 17 residues. J lost 0 bases, V lost 1 base, and 8 bases had no gene match. CDR1 SGHRS and CDR2 YFSETQ come from the germline V gene. This CDR3 reads CASSLQGPGLSTDTQYF. The CDR3 DNA follows: TGCGCCAGCAGCTTGCAGGGTCCGGGACTAAGCACAGATACGCAGTATTTT.

The genes are TRBV7-2 and TRBJ1-5; tentative D call: TRBD1 (5 bases). V was shortened by 10 bases and J by 0 bases, with 10 bases between the two germline ends. CDR1 and CDR2 from the germline V gene are SGHTA and FQGNSA. CDR3 size: 13 residues. As DNA, the CDR3 is TGTGCCACGTCGACAGATAGCAATCAGCCCCAGCATTTT. It yields the protein CATSTDSNQPQHF. Using reference TRBV7-2 and TRBJ1-5 for the parts outside the CDR3, the full variable domain is GAGVSQSPSNKVTEKGKDVELRCDPISGHTALYWYRQSLGQGLEFLIYFQGNSAPDKSGLPSDRFSAERTGGSVSTLTIQRTQQEDSAVYLCATSTDSNQPQHFGDGTRLSIL.

The chain has TRBV4-3 and TRBJ2-7; 9 nucleotides agree with TRBD2. J was trimmed by 5 bases and V by 4 bases; bases with no gene match: 9. Germline V gives CDR1 LGHNA, CDR2 YSLEER. This CDR3 contains 15 residues. CDR3 loop: CASSRPGLATNEQYV. CDR3 coding DNA: TGCGCCAGCAGCCGACCGGGACTAGCAACAAACGAGCAGTACGTC.